This T cell receptor (beta chain) came from a study of graft-versus-host responses after intestinal transplantation. The V and J ends lost 6 bases and 5 bases, in that order; junction bases with no gene match: 12. This CDR3 spans 15 amino acids. The germline gives CDR1 MGHDK, CDR2 SYGVNS. This table comes from immunoSEQ multiplex PCR, and its TCRdb copy is limited to in-frame clones, with some not included. The table lists more than 85,000 clones, about four fifths of them singletons, with roughly 0.83% in the top ten. A remark on this clone: What it binds is unknown.

Sequencing used unstimulated CD4+ T cells sorted from spleen or lymph node cells, obtained before intestinal transplant. The TCR comes from a human donor who received an intestinal transplant. This chain uses TRBV25-1 with TRBJ2-5, with 7 positions matching TRBD1. The CDR3 loop is CASRGDSKVGETQYF. In DNA, the CDR3 is TGTGCCAGCAGGGGGGACAGTAAGGTCGGGGAGACCCAGTACTTC.